This TCR beta chain originates from a study of identical twins. Whole-study results and caveats: Fewer insertions marked abundant cord blood beta clonotypes; young adult naive trended weakly, memory not at all. Its conclusions, products of cross-sectional statistical analysis, did not come from following the same donors.

TCRdb re-called the 5' RACE reads through MiXCR, storing one row per CDR3 protein. The sample records 500,000 or so distinct CDR3 sequences, roughly an eighth being singletons. J was trimmed by 6 bases and V by 0 bases; bases with no gene match: 7. The CDR3 contains 15 residues. Looked up from germline, CDR1 is MGHRA and CDR2 is YSYEKL. In regard to this clonotype: Its antigen remains unknown.

All donors comprised healthy Caucasians. The same sample was also studied in work on yellow fever vaccine responses in identical twins.

The receptor was derived from a woman between 18 and 29 years old in good health. The rearrangement joins TRBV4-1 to TRBJ2-7, with 8 bases that match TRBD1. The sequenced sample was CD4+ T cells sorted from blood. The CDR3 region has the DNA TGCGCCAGCAGCCAAGATTTCAGGGGGCGATCCGAGCAGTACTTC. It is translated as CASSQDFRGRSEQYF.